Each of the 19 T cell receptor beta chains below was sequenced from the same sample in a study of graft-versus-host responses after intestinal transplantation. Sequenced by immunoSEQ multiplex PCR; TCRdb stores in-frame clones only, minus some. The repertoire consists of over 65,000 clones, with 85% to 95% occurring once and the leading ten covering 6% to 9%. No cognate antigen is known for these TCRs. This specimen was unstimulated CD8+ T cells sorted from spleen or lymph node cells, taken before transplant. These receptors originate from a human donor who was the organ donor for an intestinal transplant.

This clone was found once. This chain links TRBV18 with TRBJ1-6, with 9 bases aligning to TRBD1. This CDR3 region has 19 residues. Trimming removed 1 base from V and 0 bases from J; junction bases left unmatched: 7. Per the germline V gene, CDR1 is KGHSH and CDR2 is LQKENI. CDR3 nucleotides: TGTGCCAGCTCACCACGGGACAGGGCCCAAAGCTCCTATAATTCACCCCTCCACTTT. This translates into CASSPRDRAQSSYNSPLHF.

In DNA, the CDR3 is TGTGCCAGCAGTGAATTAAGCGACACAGATACGCAGTATTTT. This sequence encodes CASSELSDTDTQYF. This chain connects TRBV2 to TRBJ2-3; D ambiguous. CDR1 is SNHLY, CDR2 FYNNEI, per germline. The CDR3 loop spans 14 amino acids. V lost 2 bases and J 2 bases, leaving 8 bases between the germline ends.

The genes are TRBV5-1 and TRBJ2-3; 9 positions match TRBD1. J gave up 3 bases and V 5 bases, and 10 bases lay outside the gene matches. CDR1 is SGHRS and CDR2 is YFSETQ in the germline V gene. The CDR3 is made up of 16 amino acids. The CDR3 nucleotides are TGCGCCAGCAGTTCCGTGACAGGGGGAGCGACAGATACGCAGTATTTT. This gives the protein CASSSVTGGATDTQYF.

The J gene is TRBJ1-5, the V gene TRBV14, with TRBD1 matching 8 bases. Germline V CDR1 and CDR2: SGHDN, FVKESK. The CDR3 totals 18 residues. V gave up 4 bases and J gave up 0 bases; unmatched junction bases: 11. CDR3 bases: TGTGCCAGCAGCCCCGTCCCGGGACAGGATCTTAGCAATCAGCCCCAGCATTTT. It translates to CASSPVPGQDLSNQPQHF.

CDR3 sequence: CASGLYDEQFF. In DNA form, the CDR3 reads TGTGCTAGTGGTTTGTATGATGAGCAGTTCTTC. The genes are TRBV12-5 and TRBJ2-1; D remains unclear. Trimming pared 2 bases from V and 8 bases from J, leaving 4 bases between. Germline V CDR1 and CDR2: LGHNT, FRNRAP. CDR3 length: 11 residues.

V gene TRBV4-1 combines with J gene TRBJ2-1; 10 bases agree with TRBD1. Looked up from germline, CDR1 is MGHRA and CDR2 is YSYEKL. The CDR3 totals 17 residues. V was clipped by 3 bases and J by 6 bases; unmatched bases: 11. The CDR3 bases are TGCGCCAGCAGCCAGGCCCGACAGGGGGCAATTTTCAATGAGCAGTTCTTC. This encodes CASSQARQGAIFNEQFF.

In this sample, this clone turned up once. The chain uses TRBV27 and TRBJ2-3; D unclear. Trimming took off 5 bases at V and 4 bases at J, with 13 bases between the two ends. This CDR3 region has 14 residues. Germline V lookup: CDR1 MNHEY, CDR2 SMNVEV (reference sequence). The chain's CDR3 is CASSPPFGSDTQYF. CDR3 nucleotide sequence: TGTGCCAGCAGTCCCCCCTTCGGATCAGATACGCAGTATTTT.

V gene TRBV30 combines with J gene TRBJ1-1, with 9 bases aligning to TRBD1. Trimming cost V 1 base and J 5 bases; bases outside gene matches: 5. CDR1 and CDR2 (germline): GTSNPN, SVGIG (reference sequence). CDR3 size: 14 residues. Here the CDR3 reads CAWSGTGVGTEAFF. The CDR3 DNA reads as TGTGCCTGGAGTGGGACAGGGGTCGGTACTGAAGCTTTCTTT.

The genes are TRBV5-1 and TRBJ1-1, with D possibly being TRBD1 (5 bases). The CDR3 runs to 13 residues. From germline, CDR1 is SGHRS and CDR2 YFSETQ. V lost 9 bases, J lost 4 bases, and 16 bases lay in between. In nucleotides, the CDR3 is TGCGCCACCAGGGAAGTAGGGGTCACTGAAGCTTTCTTT. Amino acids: CATREVGVTEAFF.

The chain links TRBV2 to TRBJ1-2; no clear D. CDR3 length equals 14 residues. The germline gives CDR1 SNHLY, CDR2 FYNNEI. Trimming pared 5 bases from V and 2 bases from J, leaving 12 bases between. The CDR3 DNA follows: TGTGCCAGCAGTACTACACAACGAAACTATGGCTACACCTTC. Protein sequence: CASSTTQRNYGYTF.

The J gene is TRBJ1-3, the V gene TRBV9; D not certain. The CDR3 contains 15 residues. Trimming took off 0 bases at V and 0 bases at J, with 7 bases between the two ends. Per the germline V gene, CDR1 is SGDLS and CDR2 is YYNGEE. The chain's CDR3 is CASSVDDSSGNTIYF. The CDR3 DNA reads TGTGCCAGCAGCGTAGACGACTCCTCTGGAAACACCATATATTTT. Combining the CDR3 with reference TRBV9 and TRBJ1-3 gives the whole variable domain DSGVTQTPKHLITATGQRVTLRCSPRSGDLSVYWYQQSLDQGLQFLIQYYNGEERAKGNILERFSAQQFPDLHSELNLSSLELGDSALYFCASSVDDSSGNTIYFGEGSWLTVV.

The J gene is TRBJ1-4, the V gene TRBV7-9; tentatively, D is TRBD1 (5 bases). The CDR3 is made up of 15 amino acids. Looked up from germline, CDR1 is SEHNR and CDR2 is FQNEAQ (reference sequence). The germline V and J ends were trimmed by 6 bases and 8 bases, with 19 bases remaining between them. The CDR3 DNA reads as TGTGCCAGCAGTTCCATAGGGGAGAGTAGGGAAAAACTGTTTTTT. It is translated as CASSSIGESREKLFF.

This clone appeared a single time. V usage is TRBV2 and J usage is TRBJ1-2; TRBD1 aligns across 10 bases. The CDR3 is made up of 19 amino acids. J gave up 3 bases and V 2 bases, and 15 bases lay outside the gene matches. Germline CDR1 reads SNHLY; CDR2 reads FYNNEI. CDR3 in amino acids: CASSESIRGQGPAHYGYTF. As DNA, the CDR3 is TGTGCCAGCAGTGAATCAATTAGGGGACAGGGGCCCGCCCACTATGGCTACACCTTC.

CDR3 amino acids: CASSLILPPKNIQYF. For the CDR3, the DNA is TGTGCCAGCAGCTTAATCCTGCCCCCGAAAAACATTCAGTACTTC. This chain joins TRBV7-9 and TRBJ2-4; D unclear. The V gene lost 2 bases and the J gene lost 4 bases, with 12 bases spanning the gap. CDR1 SEHNR and CDR2 FQNEAQ come from the germline V gene (reference sequence). The CDR3 runs to 15 residues.

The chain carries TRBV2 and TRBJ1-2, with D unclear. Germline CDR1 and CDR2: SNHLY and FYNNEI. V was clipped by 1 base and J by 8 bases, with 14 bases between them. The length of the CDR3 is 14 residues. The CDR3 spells CASSEGLLLWGYTF. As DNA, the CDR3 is TGTGCCAGCAGTGAAGGGTTACTGTTATGGGGCTACACCTTC. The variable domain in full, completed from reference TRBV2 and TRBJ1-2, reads EPEVTQTPSHQVTQMGQEVILRCVPISNHLYFYWYRQILGQKVEFLVSFYNNEISEKSEIFDDQFSVERPDGSNFTLKIRSTKLEDSAMYFCASSEGLLLWGYTFGSGTRLTVV.

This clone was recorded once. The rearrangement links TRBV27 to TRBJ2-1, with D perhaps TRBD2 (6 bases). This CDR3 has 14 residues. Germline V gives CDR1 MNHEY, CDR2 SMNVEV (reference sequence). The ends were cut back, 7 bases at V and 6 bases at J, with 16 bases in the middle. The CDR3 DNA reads TGTGCCAGCACCCTGGGGACTCAAGCCAATGAGCAGTTCTTC. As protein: CASTLGTQANEQFF.

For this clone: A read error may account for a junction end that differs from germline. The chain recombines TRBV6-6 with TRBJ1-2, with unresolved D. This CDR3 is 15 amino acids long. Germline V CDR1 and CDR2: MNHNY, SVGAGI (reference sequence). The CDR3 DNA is TGTGCCAGCAGTCTCGCATCCACCCCTAACTCTGGCTACACCTTC. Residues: CASSLASTPNSGYTF.

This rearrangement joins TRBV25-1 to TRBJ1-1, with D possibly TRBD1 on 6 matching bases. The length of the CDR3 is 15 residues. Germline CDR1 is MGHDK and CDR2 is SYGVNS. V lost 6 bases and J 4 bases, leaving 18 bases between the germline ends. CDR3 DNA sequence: TGTGCCAGCAGGCACGACAGGCCCCTCGGCACTGAAGCTTTCTTT. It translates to CASRHDRPLGTEAFF.

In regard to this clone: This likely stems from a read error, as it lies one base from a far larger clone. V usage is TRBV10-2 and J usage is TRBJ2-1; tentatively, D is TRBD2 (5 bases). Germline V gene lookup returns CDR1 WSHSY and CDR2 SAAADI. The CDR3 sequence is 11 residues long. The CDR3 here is CSSGVGFEQFF. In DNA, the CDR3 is TGCTCCAGCGGAGTTGGGTTTGAGCAGTTCTTC.